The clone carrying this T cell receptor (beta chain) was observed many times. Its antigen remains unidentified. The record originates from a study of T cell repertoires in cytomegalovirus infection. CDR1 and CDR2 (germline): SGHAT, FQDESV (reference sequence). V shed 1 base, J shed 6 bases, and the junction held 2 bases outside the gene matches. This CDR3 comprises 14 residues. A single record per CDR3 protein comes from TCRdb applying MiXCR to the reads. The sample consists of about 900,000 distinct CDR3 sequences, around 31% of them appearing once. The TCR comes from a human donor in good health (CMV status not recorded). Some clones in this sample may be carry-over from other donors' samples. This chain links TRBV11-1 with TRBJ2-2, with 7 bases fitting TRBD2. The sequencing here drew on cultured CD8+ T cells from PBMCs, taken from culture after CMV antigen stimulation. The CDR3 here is CASSLGGGAGELFF. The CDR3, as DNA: TGTGCCAGCAGCTTAGGCGGGGGAGCCGGGGAGCTGTTTTTT.